This TCR beta chain emerged from a study of CD8 T cells in Susac syndrome. At the level of the study: Patients with Susac syndrome were therapy-naive, treated with corticosteroids, or treated with intravenous immunoglobulin alone when blood was collected.

The CDR3 is 17 amino acids. Germline CDR1 is DFQATT and CDR2 is SNEGSKA (reference sequence). The V end was cut by 6 bases, the J end by 0 bases, with 22 bases between. General observations from the study: In Susac syndrome, the CD4+ T cell repertoires did not show clonal expansion.

RNA amounts of about 0.45 to 1 ug underwent reverse transcription with random hexamers. The amplification used immunoSEQ multiplex PCR on TCR beta CDR3; it spanned 54 Vbeta and 13 Jbeta. TCRdb redid the calling of the immunoSEQ multiplex PCR reads with MiXCR, one entry per CDR3 protein. Of roughly 200,000 distinct CDR3 sequences in the sample, under 95% were seen once. For this clonotype: Its antigen is still unknown.

Through negative isolation, CD4+ and CD8+ T cells were obtained, while TEMRA cells were enriched using FACS. The receptor's source is a human donor with Susac syndrome. The chain couples TRBV20-1 to TRBJ2-3; no clear D. The source material was CD4+ T cells from PBMCs. The CDR3 protein is CSAPDPGPTTSTDTQYF. In nucleotides, the CDR3 is TGCAGTGCCCCGGACCCCGGCCCTACCACTAGCACAGATACGCAGTATTTT.